What follows are 26 T cell receptor beta chains derived from one specimen sequenced in a study of shared clonotypes between healthy human individuals. The table came from immunoSEQ multiplex PCR; TCRdb's copy has only in-frame clones and leaves some out. The sample records approximately 2.1 million clones, 90% to 95% being singletons. The sequenced sample was naive CD4+ T cells from PBMCs. The sample's subset: CD45RA+ positively selected. The receptors originated from a man in his late teens or twenties in good health. Some clones in this sample may be carry-over from other donors' samples.

The V gene is TRBV30, the J gene TRBJ2-7; 11 bases match TRBD2. CDR1 and CDR2 from the germline V gene are GTSNPN and SVGIG (reference sequence). The CDR3 totals 15 residues. The J segment lost 3 bases and the V segment lost 7 bases, leaving 11 bases of the junction unmatched. This CDR3 is CAYLILAGGLYEQYF. In DNA form, the CDR3 reads TGTGCCTACCTAATTCTAGCGGGAGGCCTCTACGAGCAGTACTTC.

V gene TRBV7-6 combines with J gene TRBJ2-3; TRBD2 matches at 8 bases. The V gene's germline CDR1 is SGHVS and CDR2 FNYEAQ. This CDR3 contains 17 residues. V shed 5 bases, J shed 0 bases, and the junction held 10 bases outside the gene matches. The CDR3 here is CASSRNGLAASTDTQYF. The CDR3 region has the DNA TGTGCCAGCAGCAGAAACGGACTAGCCGCTAGCACAGATACGCAGTATTTT.

As regards this clone: Other DNA sequences in this specimen translate into the identical CDR3. This chain joins TRBV2 and TRBJ2-5; no firm D call. The CDR3 is 10 amino acids. The V end was cut by 8 bases, the J end by 5 bases, with 6 bases between. Germline V gene lookup returns CDR1 SNHLY and CDR2 FYNNEI. For the CDR3, the DNA is TGTGCCAGCTTGCGGGAGACCCAGTACTTC. Translating gives CASLRETQYF.

The chain joins TRBV4-2 to TRBJ2-3, with D possibly matching TRBD1 (6 bases). Trimming removed 6 bases at V and 0 bases at J, with 13 bases between. The CDR3 length is 15 residues. Germline V gene sequence: CDR1 LGHNA, CDR2 YNFKEQ. CDR3 sequence: CASSHWDTSTDTQYF. The DNA for the CDR3 is TGTGCCAGCAGTCACTGGGACACTAGCACAGATACGCAGTATTTT.

The chain carries TRBV2 and TRBJ2-7; the D call may be TRBD1 or TRBD2 (5 bases each). This CDR3 has 14 residues. Germline V gene sequence: CDR1 SNHLY, CDR2 FYNNEI. Trimming took off 9 bases at V and 0 bases at J, with 15 bases between the two ends. CDR3 in DNA: TGTGCCAGGACCGGGACGGCAGCCTCCTACGAGCAGTACTTC. This gives the protein CARTGTAASYEQYF.

The table lists this clone with a few counts. The sample contains more than one DNA sequence encoding this CDR3. The gene calls are TRBV7-9 and TRBJ2-3; no clear D gene. Germline V gene data show CDR1 as SEHNR and CDR2 as FQNEAQ (reference sequence). Trimming cost V 6 bases and J 3 bases, with 7 bases left between them. This CDR3 is 12 amino acids long. CDR3 coding DNA: TGTGCCAGCAGGGCAAGTACAGATACGCAGTATTTT. Translating gives CASRASTDTQYF.

For this clone: Different DNA sequences within this sample yield the same CDR3. The chain employs TRBV28 and TRBJ2-5, with TRBD2 matching over 12 bases. The CDR3 has 15 residues. Germline trimming cut 5 bases from V and 5 bases from J; bases unmatched to any gene: 6. Germline CDR1 reads MDHEN; CDR2 reads SYDVKM. This chain's CDR3 is CASSLAGGPGETQYF. The CDR3 DNA is TGTGCCAGCAGTCTAGCGGGAGGGCCCGGTGAGACCCAGTACTTC.

This clone was counted between two and nine times. The chain links TRBV5-1 to TRBJ2-2, with D perhaps TRBD1 (6 bases). The V end was cut by 1 base, the J end by 1 base, with 8 bases between. Germline V lookup: CDR1 SGHRS, CDR2 YFSETQ. The CDR3 runs to 15 residues. The CDR3 here is CASSLSGQNTGELFF. The CDR3 DNA sequence: TGCGCCAGCAGCTTGTCGGGACAGAACACCGGGGAGCTGTTTTTT.

The chain couples TRBV2 to TRBJ2-1; D might be TRBD1 or TRBD2, each matching 5 bases. The ends were cut back, 7 bases at V and 3 bases at J, with 10 bases in the middle. CDR3 length: 13 amino acids. CDR1 is SNHLY and CDR2 is FYNNEI in the germline V gene. The CDR3 DNA reads TGTGCCAGCATACAGGAGGTCTACAATGAGCAGTTCTTC. Its translation is CASIQEVYNEQFF.

The chain combines TRBV7-6 with TRBJ2-7; D gene ambiguous. V lost 1 base and J 4 bases, leaving 11 bases between the germline ends. Germline CDR1 is SGHVS and CDR2 is FNYEAQ. The CDR3 has 14 amino acids. The CDR3 region is CASSLELKGYEQYF. CDR3 nucleotide sequence: TGTGCCAGCAGCTTAGAGCTTAAGGGTTACGAGCAGTACTTC.

J is TRBJ2-3 and V is TRBV18; D tentatively reads TRBD1 or TRBD2 (5 bases each). The CDR3 is 14 residues long. V lost 4 bases and J lost 0, with 8 bases in between. Germline V CDR1 and CDR2: KGHSH, LQKENI. The CDR3 region has the DNA TGTGCCAGCTCACGTGGGGGAAGCACAGATACGCAGTATTTT. Translating it yields CASSRGGSTDTQYF.

This rearrangement joins TRBV7-2 to TRBJ2-6; 12 bases are a match to TRBD2. The V and J ends lost 6 bases and 3 bases, in that order; junction bases with no gene match: 6. Looked up from germline, CDR1 is SGHTA and CDR2 is FQGNSA. CDR3 length: 17 amino acids. CDR3 bases: TGTGCCAGCAGGTCTAGCGGGAGGGGAGATGGGGCCAACGTCCTGACTTTC. This encodes CASRSSGRGDGANVLTF.

The chain has TRBV5-1 and TRBJ1-6, with D possibly being TRBD1 (6 bases). V lost 3 bases, J lost 7 bases, and 17 bases lay in between. This CDR3 comprises 16 residues. Germline CDR1 is SGHRS and CDR2 is YFSETQ. The CDR3 DNA reads TGCGCCAGCAGCTCCCCGGACAGACAAGAGAATTCACCCCTCCACTTT. Protein product: CASSSPDRQENSPLHF. Full variable domain (missing parts from reference TRBV5-1 and TRBJ1-6): KAGVTQTPRYLIKTRGQQVTLSCSPISGHRSVSWYQQTPGQGLQFLFEYFSETQRNKGNFPGRFSGRQFSNSRSEMNVSTLELGDSALYLCASSSPDRQENSPLHFGNGTRLTVT.

This chain uses TRBV28 with TRBJ1-5; tentative D call: TRBD1 (5 bases). This CDR3 region has 17 residues. Germline loops: CDR1 MDHEN, CDR2 SYDVKM. Trimming cost V 1 base and J 1 base, with 14 bases left between them. The CDR3 protein is CASSLFLTGLSNQPQHF. The DNA for the CDR3 is TGTGCCAGCAGTTTATTTCTCACGGGACTCAGCAATCAGCCCCAGCATTTT.

This chain connects TRBV27 to TRBJ1-1; D is unresolved. This CDR3 is 15 amino acids long. Germline assignment: CDR1 MNHEY and CDR2 SMNVEV (reference sequence). Between the trimmed V and J ends, which lost 1 base and 1 base, there was a span of 10 bases. The CDR3 sequence is CASSLFGLGNTEAFF. DNA for the CDR3: TGTGCCAGCAGTTTATTTGGGTTAGGGAACACTGAAGCTTTCTTT.

V usage is TRBV29-1 and J usage is TRBJ2-3; D perhaps matches TRBD1 (7 bases). There are 15 residues in the CDR3. Germline values: CDR1 SQVTM, CDR2 ANQGSEA. V lost 2 bases and J lost 5, with 17 bases in between. CDR3 sequence: CSVEQGVTGGDTQYF. The CDR3 bases are TGCAGCGTTGAACAGGGGGTCACCGGGGGAGATACGCAGTATTTT.

In this sample, this clone turned up once. The chain recombines TRBV4-1 with TRBJ2-7; 14 nucleotides agree with TRBD2. Germline V gives CDR1 MGHRA, CDR2 YSYEKL. This CDR3 spans 15 amino acids. Trimming cost V 5 bases and J 7 bases; bases outside gene matches: 7. CDR3 region: CASSIQGLAGEEQYF. The CDR3 DNA reads TGCGCCAGCAGCATACAGGGACTAGCGGGAGAAGAGCAGTACTTC.

The chain employs TRBV7-9 and TRBJ2-1; possibly TRBD1 for D (6 bases). This CDR3 region has 14 residues. The V end was cut by 2 bases, the J end by 5 bases, with 10 bases between. Germline values: CDR1 SEHNR, CDR2 FQNEAQ (reference sequence). This chain's CDR3 is CASSLTQGDNEQFF. DNA of the CDR3: TGTGCCAGCAGCTTAACACAGGGTGACAATGAGCAGTTCTTC.

This clone was detected only once. The rearrangement joins TRBV5-5 to TRBJ2-5; 9 nucleotides match TRBD1. V lost 3 bases, J lost 4 bases, and 10 bases stayed unmatched. Per the germline V gene, CDR1 is SGHKS and CDR2 is YYEKEE (reference sequence). The CDR3 spans 16 residues. DNA of the CDR3: TGTGCCAGCAGCTCCACTGGACAGGGGAAACGAGAGACCCAGTACTTC. It yields the protein CASSSTGQGKRETQYF.

The CDR3 coding sequence is TGTGCCAGCAGCTTAGCGGAGACAGGGAGCACTGAAGCTTTCTTT. Translating it yields CASSLAETGSTEAFF. The chain recombines TRBV7-8 with TRBJ1-1; 7 bases line up with TRBD1. Germline loops: CDR1 SGHVS, CDR2 FQNEAQ. The V segment lost 0 bases and the J segment 4 bases; nucleotides outside the gene matches: 5. This CDR3 comprises 15 residues.

This chain joins TRBV28 and TRBJ1-1; tentative D call: TRBD1 (5 bases). The germline V gene encodes CDR1 MDHEN and CDR2 SYDVKM. Trimming took off 4 bases at V and 1 base at J, with 22 bases between the two ends. The CDR3 runs 18 residues. The CDR3 nucleotides are TGTGCCAGCAGTTCTTCCACCTACTTGGGACCAGGGAACACTGAAGCTTTCTTT. Translated: CASSSSTYLGPGNTEAFF. The full variable domain, rest sourced from reference TRBV28 and TRBJ1-1, is DVKVTQSSRYLVKRTGEKVFLECVQDMDHENMFWYRQDPGLGLRLIYFSYDVKMKEKGDIPEGYSVSREKKERFSLILESASTNQTSMYLCASSSSTYLGPGNTEAFFGQGTRLTVV.

V gene TRBV10-3 combines with J gene TRBJ1-1; unclear D gene. This CDR3 comprises 13 residues. Trimming pared 4 bases from V and 5 bases from J, leaving 11 bases between. In germline, CDR1 is ENHRY, CDR2 SYGVKD. The DNA of the CDR3 is TGTGCCATCAGTGCCTCCGGGATGACTGAAGCTTTCTTT. As protein: CAISASGMTEAFF.

V gene TRBV2 combines with J gene TRBJ1-4; maybe TRBD1 (5 bases). V dropped 7 bases and J dropped 1 base, with 10 bases sitting between them. The CDR3 has 14 amino acids. Germline CDR1 and CDR2: SNHLY and FYNNEI. This CDR3 is CASTGAVTNEKLFF. In DNA form, the CDR3 reads TGTGCCAGCACCGGGGCCGTAACTAATGAAAAACTGTTTTTT.

The chain joins TRBV7-3 to TRBJ2-1, with D perhaps matching TRBD1 or TRBD2 (6 bases each). The CDR3 consists of 15 residues. Trimming cost V 5 bases and J 4 bases, with 15 bases left between them. CDR1 is SGHTA and CDR2 is FQGTGA in the germline V gene. The CDR3 region has the DNA TGTGCCAGCAGCCAGAACGGAGGGGGTTACAATGAGCAGTTCTTC. Its protein product is CASSQNGGGYNEQFF. Together with reference TRBV7-3 and TRBJ2-1, the CDR3 gives the full variable domain: GAGVSQTPSNKVTEKGKYVELRCDPISGHTALYWYRQSLGQGPEFLIYFQGTGAADDSGLPNDRFFAVRPEGSVSTLKIQRTERGDSAVYLCASSQNGGGYNEQFFGPGTRLTVL.

V and J are TRBV10-1 and TRBJ2-3; tentative D call: TRBD2 (5 bases). This CDR3 is 13 amino acids long. CDR1 WNHNN and CDR2 SYGVQD come from the germline V gene (reference sequence). V lost 8 bases and J 1 base, leaving 10 bases between the germline ends. CDR3 in amino acids: CASQISGTDTQYF. The CDR3 bases are TGCGCCAGCCAAATTAGCGGCACAGATACGCAGTATTTT.

The genes are TRBV12-5 and TRBJ1-5; the D is unclear. Looked up from germline, CDR1 is LGHNT and CDR2 is FRNRAP. The V end was cut by 3 bases, the J end by 2 bases, with 5 bases between. This CDR3 is built from 13 residues. CDR3 DNA: TGTGCTAGTGGTTTTCTTGGCAATCAGCCCCAGCATTTT. It yields the protein CASGFLGNQPQHF.